The 3 T cell receptor beta chains presented below share a single source sample, sequenced in a study of spatial heterogeneity in lung cancer. TCRdb re-called the 5' RACE reads through MiXCR, storing one row per CDR3 protein. The sample holds about 45,000 distinct CDR3 sequences, approximately 7% seen once. Time point described: sample taken at primary tumor resection. The sequencing here drew on PBMCs, taken at surgery. The receptors were gathered from a female donor with early-stage non-small cell lung cancer.

This clonotype showed up many times. The chain joins TRBV6-2 or TRBV6-3 to TRBJ2-5; unclear D gene. Trimming pared 4 bases from V and 7 bases from J, leaving 4 bases between. The CDR3 totals 10 residues. Germline V gene sequence: CDR1 MNHEY, CDR2 SVGEGT. The CDR3 loop reads CASSSGTQYF. CDR3 nucleotides: TGTGCCAGCAGTTCGGGGACCCAGTACTTC.

This clonotype was counted a few times. The chain carries TRBV4-2 and TRBJ2-4, with a possible D match to TRBD1 (5 bases). This CDR3 comprises 13 residues. Trimming pared 0 bases from V and 8 bases from J, leaving 8 bases between. From germline, CDR1 is LGHNA and CDR2 YNFKEQ. This CDR3 reads CASSQDRGDIQYF. CDR3 sequence (DNA): TGTGCCAGCAGCCAAGATAGGGGTGACATTCAGTACTTC.

In this sample, this clonotype turned up many times. The genes are TRBV6-5 and TRBJ2-3, with 9 positions matching TRBD1. The CDR3 is made up of 13 amino acids. Looked up from germline, CDR1 is MNHEY and CDR2 is SVGAGI. With V trimmed by 7 bases and J by 4 bases, 3 bases remained unmatched. This CDR3 reads CASIGTGPDTQYF. CDR3 DNA: TGTGCCAGCATAGGGACAGGGCCAGATACGCAGTATTTT.